This T cell receptor (beta chain) was captured by sequencing in a study of blood T cell repertoires in COVID-19. Looking at the study overall: The United States, Italy and Spain provided the acute and convalescent COVID-19 samples.

This CDR3 has 16 residues. Unmatched junction bases numbered 15, after V lost 4 bases and J lost 11 bases. Germline V gene sequence: CDR1 SGHVS, CDR2 FNYEAQ. Authors' methods: How many nucleated cells were present was estimated from reference gene primer amplification. The table came from immunoSEQ multiplex PCR; TCRdb's copy has only in-frame clones and leaves some out. The DNA gave D and trimming, while V, J and clone size come from that table. The sample has some 180,000 clones; around 85% are singletons. The V and J genes are TRBV7-6 and TRBJ1-3, with 9 bases that match TRBD1. The sequencing input was peripheral blood. The origin of this receptor is a woman aged 55 to 70 with acute or convalescent COVID-19. The CDR3 loop reads CASSSPIWDRVSPIYF. The CDR3 nucleotides are TGTGCCAGCAGCTCCCCAATATGGGACAGGGTCTCCCCCATATATTTT.